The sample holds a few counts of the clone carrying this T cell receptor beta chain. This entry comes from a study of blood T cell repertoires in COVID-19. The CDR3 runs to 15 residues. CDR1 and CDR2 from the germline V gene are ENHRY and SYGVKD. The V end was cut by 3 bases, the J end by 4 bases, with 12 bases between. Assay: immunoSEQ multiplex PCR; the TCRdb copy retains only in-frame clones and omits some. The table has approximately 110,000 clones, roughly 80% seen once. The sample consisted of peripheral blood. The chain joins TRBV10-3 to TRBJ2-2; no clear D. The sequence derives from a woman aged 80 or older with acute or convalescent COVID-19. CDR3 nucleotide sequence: TGTGCCATCAGTGACCCTAGAGTGGCCACCGGGGAGCTGTTTTTT. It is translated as CAISDPRVATGELFF.